What follows is one TCR beta chain and its context. Its antigen remains unidentified. This sample is part of a study of shared clonotypes between healthy human individuals. Regarding the study as a whole: An anticipated effect of sequencing depth on clonotype sharing among donors was recognized. Against clonotypes common to all four donors, non-shared ones had lower generation probabilities.

The CDR3 is made up of 15 amino acids. V lost 7 bases, J lost 5 bases, and 11 bases stayed unmatched. The germline V gene encodes CDR1 LNHDA and CDR2 SQIVND (reference sequence). Some clones are missing from TCRdb's copy, which holds only in-frame ones; the method was immunoSEQ multiplex PCR. Here the sample spans about 580,000 clones, nearly 98% being singletons. In the naive CD8 group, cells lacked CD45RO and were positively selected for CCR7, so terminally differentiated effector memory CD45RA+ cells were left out. The origin of this receptor is a young man in good health. Sequences were obtained from naive CD8+ T cells sorted from blood. The rearrangement links TRBV19 to TRBJ2-1; 7 bases are shared with TRBD2. CDR3 DNA sequence: TGTGCCAGTACCTATGGGCCTAGCGGCCACAATGAGCAGTTCTTC. This translates into CASTYGPSGHNEQFF.